This T cell receptor beta chain was sequenced during a study of blood T cells in healthy people across ages (dated by TCRdb to the mid-2010s). Study-wide context: In model experiments, template switching captured roughly one uniquely barcoded TCR beta cDNA molecule for every two T cells. Age-related changes in TCR beta repertoire diversity were measured in the study by deep sequencing normalized with unique cDNA molecular identifiers. The donors were split into four age groups: young (average about 16 years), middle-aged (39), aged (roughly 60) and long-lived (roughly 86). To avoid experimental bias, donors of different ages were distributed randomly across sequencing lanes. Two additional independent replicas of 1 million unique cDNA reads from the same blood draw were analyzed for two donors (one aged 18 to 29 and one aged 80 or older).

Systemically healthy Caucasian individuals from Russia, 35 to 40 in total and aged 6 to 90 years, were included as donors. Each donor gave about 11 milliliters of peripheral blood, drawn into EDTA-treated Vacutainer tubes. Ficoll-Paque density-gradient centrifugation was used to isolate PBMCs, with at least 6 million per sample. Total RNA, at least 6 micrograms per sample, was extracted from PBMCs with Trizol reagent. Naive CD45RAhigh/CD27high T cell percentages were measured by flow cytometry on a PBMC aliquot from every donor. The paper's findings and limits, for the study overall: Compared with the aged group, the long-lived group had more naive CD4+ T cells, fewer expanded clones and increased TCR diversity, suggesting age selection. Bulk unsorted PBMC profiling prevented conclusive comparison of naive and antigen-experienced compartments. Because the CMV infection status of the donors was unknown, age-related changes in expanded clonotypes may potentially have been confounded. There was a strong correlation between observed TCR beta diversity and the percentage of naive T cells measured by flow cytometry. Observed TCR beta diversity per million T cells fell roughly linearly with age, and a significant reduction was already apparent by age roughly 40. Estimates of total diversity based on one million sequenced T cells were considered lower bounds and underestimates.

For CDR1 and CDR2, the germline V gene (reference sequence) lists DFQATT and SNEGSKA. The CDR3 contains 14 residues, cysteine and phenylalanine counted. Left in the record is the CDR3 DNA by itself, 42 bases read in frame from the first base. Trimming leaves V shorter by 5 bases and J shorter by 5 bases, with the junction holding 5 bases beyond the gene matches. Library preparation used 5' RACE. Sequencing was carried out with an Illumina HiSeq 2500. A second PCR of about 6 to 12 cycles was run with a J-beta primer mix and a sample-barcoded 5' primer. A template-switch 5' adaptor carrying 12 random nucleotides introduced a unique molecular identifier onto each TCR beta cDNA molecule. Each sample yielded at least 3 million CDR3-containing paired-end reads. All of the RNA was converted into first-strand cDNA using the Mint cDNA synthesis kit, with a TRBC-specific oligonucleotide serving as the primer. After uracil-DNA glycosylase treatment, a first 18-cycle PCR used universal primers M1SS and BC2_uni_R on all cDNA. Regarding the original processing steps: Each sample was normalized by randomly selecting 1 million high-quality reads, each carrying a distinct molecular identifier. Instead of being binned into consensus sequences, reads with shared molecular identifiers were discarded. MiTCR, set to a Q25 quality threshold and the strictest error-elimination algorithm, was used for CDR3 identification, clonotype clustering and error correction. A nonparametric unseen species model with Euler transformation was used to estimate lower-bound total TCR beta diversity. TCRdb took the public reads, trimmed them with fastp at Q25, ran MiXCR for clone calling and kept in-frame beta chains. A single entry per CDR3 protein holds the most common genes and DNA from its merged rows. The V and J calls were not made by the authors but by TCRdb's processing. This sample has 1.5 million to 2 million distinct CDR3 sequences in its table, and about 35% of those were observed once. The biggest ten clones account for about 11% of the sample.

This clonotype was detected only a few times. The antigen it binds to is not known. No much larger clone exists at a distance of one base, and base qualities are not known. The sequence was obtained from a woman aged 25 to 39 in good health. Sequencing used blood. The sequence links TRBV20-1 to TRBJ1-4, with 10 bases in between that match TRBD1. The CDR3 in this case is CSAPPGQGNEKLFF. The nucleotide sequence reads TGCAGTGCTCCCCCGGGACAGGGGAATGAAAAACTGTTTTTT.